The 10 T cell receptor beta chains below all came from one sample that was sequenced in a study of neurological immune-mediated disorders. TCRdb fed the 5' RACE reads into MiXCR, producing one record per CDR3 protein. The data hold roughly 80,000 distinct CDR3 sequences, with about 9.3% observed a single time. Sequencing was carried out using PBMCs. Source of these receptors: a man aged 40-49 years in good health.

This clonotype was counted many times. J is TRBJ1-4 and V is TRBV28, with a possible D match to TRBD1 (6 bases). Deletions cut 5 bases from V and 6 bases from J, with 22 bases between. In germline, CDR1 is MDHEN, CDR2 SYDVKM. This CDR3 is built from 17 residues. The CDR3 region has the DNA TGTGCCAGCAGTCCCCTGGACAGCGATCTACTTTATGAAAAACTGTTTTTT. The encoded protein is CASSPLDSDLLYEKLFF.

The table lists this clonotype with a few counts. The rearrangement links TRBV19 to TRBJ1-2, with a weak D call TRBD1 (5 bases). Per the germline V gene, CDR1 is LNHDA and CDR2 is SQIVND (reference sequence). Trimming cost V 3 bases and J 7 bases, with 9 bases left between them. This CDR3 is 12 amino acids long. This CDR3 reads CASSIAGSGYTF. The CDR3 nucleotides are TGTGCCAGTAGTATCGCAGGGAGTGGCTACACCTTC.

This clonotype was counted many times. The J gene is TRBJ2-3, the V gene TRBV12-3 or TRBV12-4, with no clear D. This CDR3 has 13 amino acids. V was shortened by 4 bases and J by 4 bases, with 9 bases between the two germline ends. CDR3 loop: CASSYGGPDTQYF. CDR3 in DNA: TGTGCCAGCAGTTATGGTGGCCCAGATACGCAGTATTTT.

This clonotype was picked up many times. The J gene is TRBJ2-7, the V gene TRBV14; D is undetermined. Trimming pared 0 bases from V and 3 bases from J, leaving 6 bases between. The CDR3 extends over 13 amino acids. The V gene's germline CDR1 is SGHDN and CDR2 FVKESK. CDR3 protein: CASSQDLSYEQYF. The CDR3 DNA follows: TGTGCCAGCAGCCAAGATTTAAGCTACGAGCAGTACTTC.

This clonotype turned up a few times. The V and J genes are TRBV6-2 or TRBV6-3 and TRBJ2-2, with 8 bases aligning to TRBD2. Looked up from germline, CDR1 is MNHEY and CDR2 is SVGEGT. The V gene end was trimmed by 6 bases and the J gene end by 7 bases; junction bases not matched to a gene: 10. CDR3 size: 15 residues. Here the CDR3 DNA reads TGTGCCAGCAGCGCGAATAGCGGGATCATCGGGGAGCTGTTTTTT. Its protein is CASSANSGIIGELFF.

This clonotype was seen at least ten times. The V gene is TRBV6-5, the J gene TRBJ2-3, with 11 positions matching TRBD2. With V trimmed by 5 bases and J by 6 bases, 10 bases remained unmatched. This CDR3 has 16 residues. Germline V gene lookup returns CDR1 MNHEY and CDR2 SVGAGI. The DNA of the CDR3 is TGTGCCAGCAGTAGATTAGCGGGAGGGCCGGGGGATACGCAGTATTTT. Translating it yields CASSRLAGGPGDTQYF.

This clonotype was recorded at least ten times. The genes are TRBV28 and TRBJ1-1; unclear D gene. Germline assignment: CDR1 MDHEN and CDR2 SYDVKM. CDR3 length: 13 amino acids. V gave up 5 bases and J gave up 10 bases, with 17 bases separating them. CDR3 sequence: CASSPHPGGPAFF. CDR3 nucleotide sequence: TGTGCCAGCAGTCCCCATCCCGGAGGCCCAGCTTTCTTT.

This clonotype has at least ten counts. V usage is TRBV5-5 and J usage is TRBJ2-3, with 9 bases lining up with TRBD1. CDR3 length equals 15 residues. With 4 bases clipped from V and 2 bases from J, the junction kept 5 bases outside the gene matches. CDR1 is SGHKS, CDR2 YYEKEE, per germline (reference sequence). Here the CDR3 reads CASSPGTGNTDTQYF. The DNA for the CDR3 is TGTGCCAGCAGCCCGGGGACAGGGAACACAGATACGCAGTATTTT.

Note on this clonotype: This could be a read error, since a much larger clone is one nucleotide away. The chain couples TRBV20-1 to TRBJ2-3, with D hard to call. Germline assignment: CDR1 DFQATT and CDR2 SNEGSKA (reference sequence). The ends were cut back, 8 bases at V and 4 bases at J, with 13 bases in the middle. CDR3 length: 12 residues. The CDR3 DNA reads as TGCAGTTCCCCGAGCCCCGCAGATACGCAGTATTTT. It yields the protein CSSPSPADTQYF.

This clonotype was seen at least ten times. The chain uses TRBV21-1 and TRBJ2-7; the table's TRBD2 call for D was not verified on the DNA. TRBV21-1 counts as a pseudogene. The CDR3 totals 16 residues. The CDR3 spells CASSKLAGKGCYEQYF. In nucleotides, the CDR3 is TGTGCCAGCAGCAAACTAGCGGGCAAGGGATGCTACGAGCAGTACTTC.